This entry lists 32 T cell receptor beta chains sequenced from one sample in a study of blood T cell repertoires in COVID-19. The data were produced by immunoSEQ multiplex PCR, yet TCRdb's version contains in-frame clones alone and is incomplete. There are tens of thousands of clones in the sample; roughly 89% occur only once, and less than 7% lies in the top ten. The sequenced material came from peripheral blood. The receptors here all came from a woman aged 45-65 years with acute or convalescent COVID-19.

This chain connects TRBV30 to TRBJ2-7; maybe TRBD1 (5 bases). This CDR3 contains 12 residues. Germline V CDR1 and CDR2: GTSNPN, SVGIG (reference sequence). Trimming removed 2 bases from V and 5 bases from J, with 10 bases in between. CDR3 sequence: CAWSRQGNEQYF. In DNA form, the CDR3 reads TGTGCCTGGAGTCGGCAGGGAAACGAGCAGTACTTC.

The chain is built from TRBV12-3 or TRBV12-4 and TRBJ2-1; 7 bases align to TRBD2. This CDR3 region has 13 residues. The J segment lost 3 bases and the V segment lost 6 bases, leaving 2 bases of the junction unmatched. CDR3 in amino acids: CASSSSGYNEQFF. Written as DNA, the CDR3 is TGTGCCAGCAGCTCTAGCGGCTACAATGAGCAGTTCTTC.

The rearrangement joins TRBV19 to TRBJ2-7, with D possibly being TRBD1 (5 bases). Germline CDR1 LNHDA, CDR2 SQIVND (reference sequence). The ends were cut back, 5 bases at V and 2 bases at J, with 19 bases in the middle. This CDR3 has 16 amino acids. CDR3 residues: CASSFSPSGLTYEQYF. As DNA, the CDR3 is TGTGCCAGTAGTTTTTCACCGTCAGGGTTGACCTACGAGCAGTACTTC.

This chain links TRBV7-2 with TRBJ2-4, with 9 bases identical to TRBD2. The CDR3 has 17 amino acids. Germline values: CDR1 SGHTA, CDR2 FQGNSA. With 2 bases clipped from V and 8 bases from J, the junction kept 13 bases outside the gene matches. Here the CDR3 DNA reads TGTGCCAGCAGCTTAAGGGGCGCGGGAGGGCCTGATCACATTCAGTACTTC. This codes for CASSLRGAGGPDHIQYF.

In nucleotides, the CDR3 is TGTGCCAGTTTTCTACAGGGTTTGACTGAAGCTTTCTTT. As protein: CASFLQGLTEAFF. This chain joins TRBV19 and TRBJ1-1; TRBD1 might be the D (6 bases). Germline V CDR1 and CDR2: LNHDA, SQIVND (reference sequence). CDR3 length equals 13 residues. Trimming pared 8 bases from V and 5 bases from J, leaving 15 bases between.

This chain connects TRBV2 to TRBJ2-5; 8 bases fit TRBD2. The CDR3 loop spans 14 amino acids. In germline, CDR1 is SNHLY, CDR2 FYNNEI. After removal of 6 bases from V and 5 bases from J, the junction contained 8 bases not matched to a gene. In nucleotides, the CDR3 is TGTGCCAGCAGAGGAGCGGGAGCTGTGGAGACCCAGTACTTC. Protein sequence: CASRGAGAVETQYF.

V is TRBV24-1 and J is TRBJ1-6, with 9 bases fitting TRBD1. The CDR3 is 19 residues long. J gave up 6 bases and V 12 bases, and 23 bases lay outside the gene matches. Germline V lookup: CDR1 KGHDR, CDR2 SFDVKD. The CDR3 protein is CAPLESIYRGQNGNSPLHF. The CDR3 nucleotides read TGTGCCCCACTCGAGAGTATCTACAGGGGGCAAAACGGTAATTCACCCCTCCACTTT.

This clone was picked up a small number of times. V usage is TRBV9 and J usage is TRBJ2-7; D perhaps matches TRBD1 (6 bases). CDR3 length equals 14 residues. The germline V gene has CDR1 SGDLS and CDR2 YYNGEE. The V and J ends lost 4 bases and 2 bases respectively, with 13 bases between them. Written as DNA, the CDR3 is TGTGCCAGCAGCATCACAGGGCAGACCTACGAGCAGTACTTC. Amino acid sequence: CASSITGQTYEQYF.

The chain uses TRBV5-1 and TRBJ1-1, with 7 bases that match TRBD1. The CDR3 length is 14 residues. Germline CDR1 and CDR2: SGHRS and YFSETQ. V gave up 2 bases and J gave up 12 bases; unmatched junction bases: 13. CDR3 in DNA: TGCGCCAGCAGCTTTGAAGGGCAGGGGGAGTACCCTTTCTTT. Amino acid sequence: CASSFEGQGEYPFF.

The chain has TRBV6-5 and TRBJ2-3; D perhaps matches TRBD2 (6 bases). The germline V gene encodes CDR1 MNHEY and CDR2 SVGAGI. V lost 8 bases and J lost 2, with 11 bases in between. The CDR3 contains 13 residues. The CDR3 coding sequence is TGTGCCAGCTCGGGGGATGCCACAGATACGCAGTATTTT. Residues: CASSGDATDTQYF.

The chain recombines TRBV7-6 with TRBJ1-4, with 7 bases identical to TRBD1. Germline V gene data show CDR1 as SGHVS and CDR2 as FNYEAQ. Germline trimming cut 1 base from V and 6 bases from J; bases unmatched to any gene: 5. The CDR3 covers 15 residues. CDR3 sequence (DNA): TGTGCCAGCAGCTTAGGACAGGGAGGTTATGAAAAACTGTTTTTT. Its protein product is CASSLGQGGYEKLFF.

A few counts support this clone. The chain links TRBV6-2 or TRBV6-3 to TRBJ2-7; TRBD1 is a possible D gene (6 bases). Germline CDR1 MNHEY, CDR2 SVGEGT. The CDR3 consists of 15 residues. The V gene lost 2 bases and the J gene lost 0 bases, with 11 bases spanning the gap. The CDR3 loop is CASSYGQGSSYEQYF. The CDR3 nucleotides read TGTGCCAGCAGTTACGGGCAGGGGAGCTCCTACGAGCAGTACTTC.

This chain connects TRBV19 to TRBJ2-7; no reliable D call. Trimming removed 7 bases at V and 1 base at J, with 11 bases between. The CDR3 has 13 amino acids. Looked up from germline, CDR1 is LNHDA and CDR2 is SQIVND (reference sequence). The DNA for the CDR3 is TGTGCCAGTACGCACAGCTCATCCTACGAGCAGTACTTC. Translating it yields CASTHSSSYEQYF.

This chain links TRBV6-5 with TRBJ2-1, with 7 bases that match TRBD1. The CDR3 contains 13 residues. V shed 9 bases, J shed 3 bases, and the junction held 5 bases outside the gene matches. Germline V gene sequence: CDR1 MNHEY, CDR2 SVGAGI. CDR3 region: CASGQELYNEQFF. The CDR3 DNA reads TGTGCCAGTGGACAGGAACTCTACAATGAGCAGTTCTTC.

The sample holds one count of this clone. V is TRBV27 and J is TRBJ2-1; 10 nucleotides match TRBD1. Germline V gives CDR1 MNHEY, CDR2 SMNVEV (reference sequence). The junction had 12 bases not matched to a gene; V was cut back by 6 bases and J by 7 bases. The CDR3 is 16 amino acids. The DNA of the CDR3 is TGTGCCAGCAGAAAAAACCGGGACAGGGGACCGAATGAGCAGTTCTTC. Its protein is CASRKNRDRGPNEQFF.

V is TRBV9 and J is TRBJ2-5; tentatively, D is TRBD2 (5 bases). The CDR3 runs to 14 residues. Germline V CDR1 and CDR2: SGDLS, YYNGEE. The germline V and J ends were trimmed by 6 bases and 2 bases, with 14 bases remaining between them. The CDR3 is CASTPEVGQETQYF. The CDR3, as DNA: TGTGCCAGCACCCCGGAGGTAGGACAAGAGACCCAGTACTTC.

The genes are TRBV6-6 and TRBJ1-2; TRBD1 matches 11 bases. This CDR3 is 14 amino acids long. Germline V gene lookup returns CDR1 MNHNY and CDR2 SVGAGI (reference sequence). The trim removed 8 bases at V and 5 bases at J, leaving 7 bases unmatched. The CDR3 is CASFGQGAWYGYTF. CDR3 bases: TGTGCCAGCTTCGGACAGGGGGCCTGGTATGGCTACACCTTC.

The chain uses TRBV6-5 and TRBJ2-5; D perhaps matches TRBD1 (6 bases). This CDR3 contains 14 residues. The germline V and J ends were trimmed by 2 bases and 3 bases, with 10 bases remaining between them. Germline CDR1 and CDR2: MNHEY and SVGAGI. This CDR3 is CASSYRDTEETQYF. CDR3 in DNA: TGTGCCAGCAGTTACCGGGACACCGAAGAGACCCAGTACTTC.

The chain has TRBV3-1 (or the pseudogene TRBV3-2) and TRBJ1-5, with D possibly being TRBD1 (5 bases). The CDR3 loop spans 15 amino acids. In germline, CDR1 is LGHDT, CDR2 YNNKEL (reference sequence). Trimming removed 4 bases from V and 0 bases from J, with 10 bases in between. Here the CDR3 DNA reads TGTGCCAGCAGCCCCCAGGGTTCTAGCAATCAGCCCCAGCATTTT. This gives the protein CASSPQGSSNQPQHF.

This chain links TRBV7-9 with TRBJ2-5; D perhaps matches TRBD2 (6 bases). The CDR3 runs to 16 residues. The V gene lost 3 bases and the J gene lost 5 bases, with 19 bases spanning the gap. Germline V gene lookup returns CDR1 SEHNR and CDR2 FQNEAQ (reference sequence). Here the CDR3 DNA reads TGTGCCAGCAGCTTGTACGGGGACCCGGGGGTTGAGACCCAGTACTTC. Amino acid sequence: CASSLYGDPGVETQYF.

This clone appeared a single time. The chain is built from TRBV16 and TRBJ1-1; no clear D. CDR1 is KGHSY and CDR2 is FQNENV in the germline V gene. Deletions cut 0 bases from V and 1 base from J, with 9 bases between. This CDR3 has 15 residues. DNA of the CDR3: TGTGCCAGCAGCCAATCGGCAGGAACGAACACTGAAGCTTTCTTT. It encodes CASSQSAGTNTEAFF.

The CDR3 DNA is TGTGCCAGCAGCCGAATCGACAGTAGGGAGGTCAATCAGCCCCAGCATTTT. Encoded protein: CASSRIDSREVNQPQHF. The chain employs TRBV3-1 (or the pseudogene TRBV3-2) and TRBJ1-5, with D maybe TRBD1 (5 bases). Trimming pared 4 bases from V and 3 bases from J, leaving 19 bases between. The germline CDR1 and CDR2 sequences are LGHDT and YNNKEL (reference sequence). The CDR3 runs 17 residues.

The rearrangement uses TRBV19 and TRBJ1-5, with TRBD1 matching over 9 bases. CDR3 size: 14 residues. The germline gives CDR1 LNHDA, CDR2 SQIVND (reference sequence). The V segment lost 3 bases and the J segment 4 bases; nucleotides outside the gene matches: 1. The CDR3 DNA sequence: TGTGCCAGTAGTATGACAGGGGGAAATCAGCCCCAGCATTTT. This encodes CASSMTGGNQPQHF.

The chain employs TRBV6-2 or TRBV6-3 and TRBJ2-1; D is perhaps TRBD1 (6 bases). Germline V gene lookup returns CDR1 MNHEY and CDR2 SVGEGT. The CDR3 extends over 11 amino acids. Trimming removed 2 bases at V and 12 bases at J, with 8 bases between. The CDR3 sequence: CASSYPTGQFF. In DNA, the CDR3 is TGTGCCAGCAGTTACCCGACAGGGCAGTTCTTC.

The chain recombines TRBV9 with TRBJ2-2; 8 nucleotides match TRBD2. The CDR3 is 16 residues long. Trimming at V came to 0 bases and at J to 6 bases, leaving 7 bases not matched to a gene. The V gene's germline CDR1 is SGDLS and CDR2 YYNGEE. The CDR3 nucleotides read TGTGCCAGCAGCGTAGGGGGAGGGACTAGAGCCGGGGAGCTGTTTTTT. It codes for CASSVGGGTRAGELFF.

The CDR3: CASSERGTGWNEQFF. In DNA, the CDR3 is TGTGCCAGCAGTGAAAGAGGGACAGGGTGGAATGAGCAGTTCTTC. This chain joins TRBV25-1 and TRBJ2-1; TRBD1 matches at 9 bases. In germline, CDR1 is MGHDK, CDR2 SYGVNS. J lost 7 bases, V lost 2 bases, and 6 bases had no gene match. The CDR3 extends over 15 amino acids.

The chain joins TRBV6-2 or TRBV6-3 to TRBJ1-4; D not certain. This CDR3 comprises 14 residues. In germline, CDR1 is MNHEY, CDR2 SVGEGT. Trimming took 5 bases from V and 5 from J, leaving 12 bases between them. CDR3 nucleotides: TGTGCCAGCAGTGGCCGTTACCAGAATGAAAAACTGTTTTTT. Translating gives CASSGRYQNEKLFF.

The CDR3 DNA reads TGTGCCAGCAGCTTGTCCCATCGGGGACAGAATCCTGCAACTAATGAAAAACTGTTTTTT. It specifies CASSLSHRGQNPATNEKLFF. The V gene is TRBV5-4, the J gene TRBJ1-4, with 7 bases aligning to TRBD1. This CDR3 comprises 20 residues. V lost 1 base, J lost 0 bases, and 15 bases stayed unmatched. The V gene's germline CDR1 is SGHNT and CDR2 YYREEE (reference sequence).

The genes are TRBV28 and TRBJ2-1, with 8 bases matching TRBD1. V was clipped by 5 bases and J by 1 base; unmatched bases: 4. Germline CDR1 reads MDHEN; CDR2 reads SYDVKM. The length of the CDR3 is 15 residues. CDR3 sequence reads: CASSPGTGSYNEQFF. As DNA, the CDR3 is TGTGCCAGCAGTCCCGGGACAGGATCCTACAATGAGCAGTTCTTC. The full variable domain, completed using reference TRBV28 and TRBJ2-1, is DVKVTQSSRYLVKRTGEKVFLECVQDMDHENMFWYRQDPGLGLRLIYFSYDVKMKEKGDIPEGYSVSREKKERFSLILESASTNQTSMYLCASSPGTGSYNEQFFGPGTRLTVL.

The chain couples TRBV19 to TRBJ1-2; possibly TRBD1 for D (6 bases). Trimming removed 10 bases at V and 8 bases at J, with 17 bases between. This CDR3 is 12 amino acids long. Germline V gives CDR1 LNHDA, CDR2 SQIVND (reference sequence). The CDR3 loop is CATNTGQGGYTF. As DNA, the CDR3 is TGTGCCACTAACACAGGGCAAGGGGGCTACACCTTC.

This rearrangement joins TRBV6-2 or TRBV6-3 to TRBJ2-7; 10 nucleotides align to TRBD1. Per the germline V gene, CDR1 is MNHEY and CDR2 is SVGEGT. The V and J ends lost 5 bases and 6 bases, in that order; junction bases with no gene match: 4. There are 13 residues in the CDR3. The DNA of the CDR3 is TGTGCCAGCAGTGACAGGGGGCATGGCGAGCAGTACTTC. The encoded protein is CASSDRGHGEQYF.

This chain uses TRBV5-1 with TRBJ2-5, with D unclear. Germline CDR1 SGHRS, CDR2 YFSETQ. CDR3 length: 14 amino acids. Trimming left V 1 base short and J 5 bases short, with 12 bases between. The CDR3 region is CASSLHPNGETQYF. In nucleotides, the CDR3 is TGCGCCAGCAGCTTGCACCCCAACGGGGAGACCCAGTACTTC.